Each of the 12 T cell receptor beta chains below was sequenced from the same sample in a study of graft-versus-host responses after intestinal transplantation. This table comes from immunoSEQ multiplex PCR, and its TCRdb copy is limited to in-frame clones, with some not included. The profile shows approximately 100,000 clones, roughly 88% of them singletons. The specimen comprised PBMCs, sampled 255 days after intestinal transplant. The receptors were sampled from a human patient who received an intestinal transplant, so some T cells may come from the graft donor.

The chain combines TRBV27 with TRBJ2-1; D is uncertain. The germline V gene has CDR1 MNHEY and CDR2 SMNVEV (reference sequence). The CDR3 is 16 amino acids. Trimming left V 4 bases short and J 9 bases short, with 22 bases between. DNA for the CDR3: TGTGCCAGCAGTTCCTCCCCGTCTGTTCGCAAATCTGAGCAGTTCTTC. It codes for CASSSSPSVRKSEQFF.

In its sample, this clone was seen once. V usage is TRBV6-5 and J usage is TRBJ1-1; no clear D. CDR3 size: 13 residues. Between the trimmed V and J ends, which lost 2 bases and 0 bases, there was a span of 4 bases. In germline, CDR1 is MNHEY, CDR2 SVGAGI. The CDR3 nucleotides read TGTGCCAGCAGTTACCGAATGAACACTGAAGCTTTCTTT. This translates into CASSYRMNTEAFF.

CDR3 sequence reads: CASSEFSGIRTDTQYF. The CDR3 coding sequence is TGTGCCAGCAGTGAATTTAGCGGGATCCGCACAGATACGCAGTATTTT. The V call is TRBV2, the J call TRBJ2-3, with 8 bases that match TRBD2. The CDR3 runs to 16 residues. Germline V lookup: CDR1 SNHLY, CDR2 FYNNEI. The V and J ends lost 2 bases and 1 base, in that order; junction bases with no gene match: 5.

This rearrangement joins TRBV13 to TRBJ2-1; 9 bases are a match to TRBD1. The CDR3 covers 16 residues. Trimming at V came to 4 bases and at J to 2 bases, leaving 6 bases not matched to a gene. Per germline, CDR1 PRHDT and CDR2 FYEKMQ (reference sequence). This chain's CDR3 is CASSSLQGATYNEQFF. DNA for the CDR3: TGTGCCAGCAGCTCCTTACAGGGGGCAACCTACAATGAGCAGTTCTTC.

V gene TRBV28 combines with J gene TRBJ1-3, with D uncertain. The CDR3 has 14 amino acids. V was pared by 5 bases and J by 3 bases, with 11 bases between. Germline V CDR1 and CDR2: MDHEN, SYDVKM. The CDR3 DNA sequence: TGTGCCAGCAGTCCCCCCGGGGATGGAAACACCATATATTTT. Translation gives CASSPPGDGNTIYF.

The chain recombines TRBV7-8 with TRBJ2-7; weak D call: TRBD2 (6 bases). Trimming removed 5 bases at V and 5 bases at J, with 13 bases between. CDR1 SGHVS and CDR2 FQNEAQ come from the germline V gene. The CDR3 spans 13 residues. The CDR3 DNA is TGTGCCAGCAGCCCCCAGGGAGGCCACGAGCAGTACGTC. It specifies CASSPQGGHEQYV.

V is TRBV5-6 and J is TRBJ2-7, with 8 bases matching TRBD1. The CDR3 is 15 amino acids. CDR1 is SGHDT and CDR2 is YYEEEE in the germline V gene. Germline trimming cut 1 base from V and 2 bases from J; bases unmatched to any gene: 5. CDR3 bases: TGTGCCAGCAGCTTGACCGGGACAGGCCCCTACGAGCAGTACGTC. This codes for CASSLTGTGPYEQYV.

The V call is TRBV5-1, the J call TRBJ2-3; 7 positions agree with TRBD1. Germline assignment: CDR1 SGHRS and CDR2 YFSETQ. Unmatched junction bases numbered 6, after V lost 4 bases and J lost 4 bases. This CDR3 comprises 14 residues. Written as DNA, the CDR3 is TGCGCCAGCAGCCAGGGGACAGCGGCAGATACGCAGTATTTT. Translation gives CASSQGTAADTQYF.

The chain couples TRBV9 to TRBJ1-5, with D unresolved. The ends were cut back, 3 bases at V and 1 base at J, with 11 bases in the middle. Per the germline V gene, CDR1 is SGDLS and CDR2 is YYNGEE. The CDR3 has 15 residues. CDR3 loop: CASSEGDVSNQPQHF. CDR3 coding DNA: TGTGCCAGCAGCGAGGGCGATGTGAGCAATCAGCCCCAGCATTTT.

This clone has just one count. This chain connects TRBV5-1 to TRBJ1-1, with D unclear. This CDR3 is built from 14 residues. CDR1 is SGHRS and CDR2 is YFSETQ in the germline V gene. V shed 1 base and J shed 0 bases, with 7 bases lying between them. In DNA form, the CDR3 reads TGCGCCAGCAGCTTGTTGTCTATGAACACTGAAGCTTTCTTT. Amino acid sequence: CASSLLSMNTEAFF.

V usage is TRBV2 and J usage is TRBJ2-3; the D gene could be TRBD1 or TRBD2 (6 bases each). Looked up from germline, CDR1 is SNHLY and CDR2 is FYNNEI. The CDR3 has 18 residues. V lost 2 bases, J lost 0 bases, and 18 bases lay in between. The CDR3 region is CASSETGGGTFSTDTQYF. As DNA, the CDR3 is TGTGCCAGCAGTGAAACCGGGGGCGGGACTTTTAGCACAGATACGCAGTATTTT.

The chain recombines TRBV5-1 with TRBJ2-2, with 10 bases matching TRBD2. This CDR3 has 15 residues. V gave up 3 bases and J gave up 8 bases; unmatched junction bases: 7. Germline assignment: CDR1 SGHRS and CDR2 YFSETQ. The CDR3 reads CASSSASGGLGELFF. Here the CDR3 DNA reads TGCGCCAGCAGCTCCGCTAGCGGGGGATTAGGGGAGCTGTTTTTT.